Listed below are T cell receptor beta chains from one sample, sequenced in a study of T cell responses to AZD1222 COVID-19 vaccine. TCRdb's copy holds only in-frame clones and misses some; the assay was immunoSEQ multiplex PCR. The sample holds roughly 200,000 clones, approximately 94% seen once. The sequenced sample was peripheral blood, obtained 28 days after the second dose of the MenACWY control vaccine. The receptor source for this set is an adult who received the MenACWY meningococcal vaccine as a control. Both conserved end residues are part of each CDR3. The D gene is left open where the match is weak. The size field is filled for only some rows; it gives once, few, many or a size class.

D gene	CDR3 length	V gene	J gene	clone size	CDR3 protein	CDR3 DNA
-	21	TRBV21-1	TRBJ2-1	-	CASSEKSGLAGAKHTYNEQFF	TGTGCCAGCAGCGAAAAATCGGGACTAGCGGGGGCCAAGCACACCTACAATGAGCAGTTCTTC
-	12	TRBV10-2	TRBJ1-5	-	CASGGSNQPQHF	TGCGCCAGCGGGGGCAGTAATCAGCCCCAGCATTTT
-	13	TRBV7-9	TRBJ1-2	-	CASSLLEVYGYTF	TGTGCCAGCAGCTTACTCGAGGTCTATGGCTACACCTTC
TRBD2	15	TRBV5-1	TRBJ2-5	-	CASRASGGAQETQYF	TGCGCCAGCAGGGCTAGCGGGGGGGCTCAAGAGACCCAGTACTTC
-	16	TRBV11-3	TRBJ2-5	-	CASSLSGARGQETQYF	TGTGCCAGCAGCTTATCGGGGGCGCGGGGGCAAGAGACCCAGTACTTC
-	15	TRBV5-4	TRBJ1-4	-	CASSPTAATNEKLFF	TGTGCCAGCAGCCCGACAGCCGCAACTAATGAAAAACTGTTTTTT
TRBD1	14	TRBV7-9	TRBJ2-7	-	CASSSTGVGDEQYF	TGTGCCAGCAGCTCCACAGGGGTAGGCGACGAGCAGTACTTC
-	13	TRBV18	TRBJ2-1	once	CASSRDPDNEQFF	TGTGCCAGCTCACGAGACCCAGACAATGAGCAGTTCTTC
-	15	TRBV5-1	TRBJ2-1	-	CASSVDRPTYNEQFF	TGCGCCAGCAGCGTCGACAGACCTACCTACAATGAGCAGTTCTTC
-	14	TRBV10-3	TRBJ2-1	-	CAISESVTGNEQFF	TGTGCCATCAGTGAGTCGGTTACCGGGAATGAGCAGTTCTTC
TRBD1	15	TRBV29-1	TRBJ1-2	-	CSVEFQGAEVYGYTF	TGCAGCGTTGAATTCCAGGGGGCAGAGGTCTATGGCTACACCTTC
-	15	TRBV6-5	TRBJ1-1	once	CASSYSQTGNTEAFF	TGTGCCAGCAGTTACTCGCAGACAGGGAACACTGAAGCTTTCTTT
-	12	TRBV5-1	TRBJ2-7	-	CASSFEGYEQYF	TGCGCCAGCAGCTTCGAAGGCTACGAGCAGTACTTC
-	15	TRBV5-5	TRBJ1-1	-	CASSLAAQMHTEAFF	TGTGCCAGCAGCTTGGCAGCCCAAATGCACACTGAAGCTTTCTTT
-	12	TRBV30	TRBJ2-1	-	CAWSVSYNEQFF	TGTGCCTGGAGTGTCTCGTACAATGAGCAGTTCTTC
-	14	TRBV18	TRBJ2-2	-	CASSQTGATGELFF	TGTGCCAGCTCACAAACCGGGGCTACCGGGGAGCTGTTTTTT
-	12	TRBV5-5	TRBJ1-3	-	CASSPAGNTIYF	TGTGCCAGCAGCCCGGCTGGCAACACCATATATTTT
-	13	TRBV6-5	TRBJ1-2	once	CASSPDNPYGYTF	TGTGCCAGCAGTCCAGACAATCCCTATGGCTACACCTTC
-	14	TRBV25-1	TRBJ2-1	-	CASSGWGQGNEQFF	TGTGCCAGCAGTGGGTGGGGGCAGGGTAATGAGCAGTTCTTC
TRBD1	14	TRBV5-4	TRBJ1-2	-	CASSLGQGDDGYTF	TGTGCCAGCAGCTTGGGTCAGGGGGATGATGGCTACACCTTC
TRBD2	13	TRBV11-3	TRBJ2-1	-	CASSSGGGNEQFF	TGTGCCAGCAGCAGCGGGGGAGGGAATGAGCAGTTCTTC
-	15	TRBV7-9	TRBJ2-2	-	CASSLTGGNTGELFF	TGTGCCAGCAGCTTGACAGGCGGGAACACCGGGGAGCTGTTTTTT
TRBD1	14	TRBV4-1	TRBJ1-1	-	CASSQDRGNTEAFF	TGCGCCAGCAGCCAGGACAGGGGGAACACTGAAGCTTTCTTT
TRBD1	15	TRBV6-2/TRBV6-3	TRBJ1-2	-	CASSFLGQGAGGYTF	TGTGCCAGCAGTTTTCTGGGACAGGGGGCCGGAGGCTACACCTTC
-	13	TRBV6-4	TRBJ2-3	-	CASSDRRTDTQYF	TGTGCCAGCAGTGACCGCCGCACAGATACGCAGTATTTT
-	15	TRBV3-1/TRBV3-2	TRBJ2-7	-	CASSQDPERLYEQYF	TGTGCCAGCAGCCAAGATCCGGAAAGGCTATACGAGCAGTACTTC
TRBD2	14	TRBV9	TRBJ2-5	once	CASSASSGEETQYF	TGTGCCAGCAGCGCTTCTAGCGGGGAAGAGACCCAGTACTTC
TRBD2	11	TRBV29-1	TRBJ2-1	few	CSGGLAGVQFF	TGCAGCGGCGGACTAGCGGGAGTCCAGTTCTTC
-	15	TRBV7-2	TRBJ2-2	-	CASSLSLQSSGELFF	TGTGCCAGCAGCTTAAGCCTGCAAAGTTCCGGGGAGCTGTTTTTT
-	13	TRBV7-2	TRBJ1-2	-	CASSYNTNYGYTF	TGTGCCAGCAGCTATAATACGAACTATGGCTACACCTTT
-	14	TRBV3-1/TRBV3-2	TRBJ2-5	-	CASSQVSGLETQYF	TGTGCCAGCAGCCAAGTAAGTGGGTTAGAGACCCAGTACTTC
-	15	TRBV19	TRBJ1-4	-	CASSAQVATNEKLFF	TGTGCCAGTAGTGCACAGGTGGCAACTAATGAAAAACTGTTTTTT
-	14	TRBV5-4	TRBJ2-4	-	CASSFQGPKNIQYF	TGTGCCAGCAGCTTTCAGGGGCCCAAAAACATTCAGTACTTC
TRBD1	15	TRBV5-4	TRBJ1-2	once	CASSLVQGALYGYTF	TGTGCCAGCAGCTTGGTTCAGGGGGCCCTCTATGGCTACACCTTC
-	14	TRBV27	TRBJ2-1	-	CASSFFLDNNEQFF	TGTGCCAGCAGTTTCTTCTTGGACAACAATGAGCAGTTCTTC
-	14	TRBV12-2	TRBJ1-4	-	CASRHRDRNEKLFF	TGTGCAAGTCGCCACCGGGACAGGAACGAAAAACTGTTTTTT
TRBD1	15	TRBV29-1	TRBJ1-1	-	CSVVGRGGFGTEAFF	TGCAGCGTGGTGGGCAGGGGGGGATTCGGGACTGAAGCTTTCTTT
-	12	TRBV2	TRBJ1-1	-	CASRGPYTEAFF	TGTGCCAGCAGGGGGCCTTACACTGAAGCTTTCTTT
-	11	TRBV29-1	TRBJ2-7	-	CSPKGGPEQYF	TGCAGCCCCAAAGGGGGTCCCGAGCAGTACTTC
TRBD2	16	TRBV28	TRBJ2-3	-	CASSTLGGGVTDTQYF	TGTGCCAGCAGCACCTTGGGCGGGGGGGTGACAGATACGCAGTATTTT
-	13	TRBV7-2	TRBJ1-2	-	CASSPLWKEGYTF	TGTGCCAGCAGCCCCCTTTGGAAGGAGGGCTACACCTTC
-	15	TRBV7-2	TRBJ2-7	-	CASSASGTTVYEQYF	TGTGCCAGCAGCGCCTCCGGGACAACCGTCTACGAGCAGTACTTC
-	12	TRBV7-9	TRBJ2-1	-	CASSLEGHEQFF	TGTGCCAGCAGCTTAGAGGGACATGAGCAGTTCTTC
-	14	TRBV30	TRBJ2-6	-	CAYDTHSGANVLTF	TGTGCATACGACACGCACTCTGGGGCCAACGTCCTGACTTTC
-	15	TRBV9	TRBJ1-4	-	CASSSDGTTNEKLFF	TGTGCCAGCAGCTCCGATGGTACAACTAATGAAAAACTGTTTTTT
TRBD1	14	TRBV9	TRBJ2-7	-	CASSPELDRDEQYF	TGTGCCAGCAGCCCCGAACTGGACAGGGACGAGCAGTACTTC
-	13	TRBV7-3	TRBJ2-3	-	CASSLDSTDTQYF	TGTGCCAGCAGCTTAGATAGCACAGATACGCAGTATTTT
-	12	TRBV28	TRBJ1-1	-	CASSRGNTEAFF	TGTGCCAGCAGTCGAGGGAACACTGAAGCTTTCTTT
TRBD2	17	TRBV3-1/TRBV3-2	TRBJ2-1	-	CASSQKGLAESTVEQFF	TGTGCCAGCAGCCAGAAGGGACTAGCGGAGTCGACGGTTGAGCAGTTCTTC
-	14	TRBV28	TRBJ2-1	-	CASSFGTGYNEQFF	TGTGCCAGCAGTTTTGGGACTGGCTACAATGAGCAGTTCTTC
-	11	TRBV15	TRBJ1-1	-	CATSANTEAFF	TGTGCCACCAGCGCGAACACTGAAGCTTTCTTT
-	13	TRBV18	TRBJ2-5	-	CASSPSAEETQYF	TGTGCCAGCTCACCATCCGCGGAAGAGACCCAGTACTTC
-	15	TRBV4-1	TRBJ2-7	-	CASSQDRQAYYEQYF	TGCGCCAGCAGCCAAGATCGACAGGCTTACTACGAGCAGTACTTC
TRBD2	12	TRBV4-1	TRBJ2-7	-	CASSQGEGEQYF	TGCGCCAGCAGCCAAGGGGAGGGCGAGCAGTACTTC
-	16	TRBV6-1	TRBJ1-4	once	CASSEVIPGANEKLFF	TGTGCCAGCAGTGAAGTTATACCGGGAGCTAATGAAAAACTGTTTTTT
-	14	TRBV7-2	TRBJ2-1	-	CASSFRIAYNEQFF	TGTGCCAGCAGCTTCCGTATAGCCTACAATGAGCAGTTCTTC
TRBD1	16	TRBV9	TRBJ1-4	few	CASSVAAGQGNEKLFF	TGTGCCAGCAGCGTAGCGGCGGGACAGGGGAATGAAAAACTGTTTTTT
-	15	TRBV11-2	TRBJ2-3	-	CASSFGTVETDTQYF	TGTGCCAGCAGCTTCGGGACGGTGGAAACAGATACGCAGTATTTT
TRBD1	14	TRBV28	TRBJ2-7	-	CASSSWDRTYEQYF	TGTGCCAGCAGTTCTTGGGACAGAACCTACGAGCAGTACTTC
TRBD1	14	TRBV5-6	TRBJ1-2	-	CASIGTEPNYGYTF	TGTGCCAGCATCGGGACAGAACCTAACTATGGCTACACCTTC